These T cell receptor beta chains were read from a single sample in a study of T cells in Graves' hyperthyroidism and ophthalmopathy. TCRdb recomputed calls from the multiplex PCR reads with MiXCR, one row per CDR3 protein. The table lists about 690,000 distinct CDR3 sequences, approximately 15% of them singletons. The sequenced sample was blood. These receptors were collected from a man between 50 and 59 years old with Graves' hyperthyroidism. Each CDR3 is given without its conserved first and last residue. Fields, in order: J gene, clone size, D gene, V gene, CDR3 protein. A D gene is named only where the DNA matches it firmly. Not every row has a clone size; where given, it reads once, few, many or a size class.

j_gene: TRBJ2-3
abundance: .
d_gene: .
v_gene: TRBV6-1
CDR3aa: ASTRPATDTQY

j_gene: TRBJ2-2
abundance: .
d_gene: .
v_gene: TRBV4-3
CDR3aa: ASRQRYPRGGNTGELF

j_gene: TRBJ2-2
abundance: few
d_gene: .
v_gene: TRBV9
CDR3aa: ASRLYSDTGELF

j_gene: TRBJ1-6
abundance: .
d_gene: .
v_gene: TRBV19
CDR3aa: ASSISTGGNSPLH

j_gene: TRBJ2-1
abundance: many
d_gene: .
v_gene: TRBV18
CDR3aa: ASSPSFGTINEQF

j_gene: TRBJ2-7
abundance: many
d_gene: .
v_gene: TRBV25-1
CDR3aa: ASSEGHSGTSYEQY

j_gene: TRBJ1-5
abundance: few
d_gene: .
v_gene: TRBV10-3
CDR3aa: AISESGGDQPQH

j_gene: TRBJ2-4
abundance: many
d_gene: TRBD2
v_gene: TRBV2
CDR3aa: ASSEALGILASGRALQY

j_gene: TRBJ1-1
abundance: .
d_gene: TRBD1
v_gene: TRBV28
CDR3aa: ASSSQGAGRTEAF

j_gene: TRBJ2-1
abundance: many
d_gene: TRBD2
v_gene: TRBV7-2
CDR3aa: ASSATSGSGNEQF

j_gene: TRBJ1-6
abundance: .
d_gene: .
v_gene: TRBV27
CDR3aa: ASRLGYYNSPLH

j_gene: TRBJ2-7
abundance: many
d_gene: .
v_gene: TRBV28
CDR3aa: ASSLWTASSYEQY

j_gene: TRBJ1-1
abundance: many
d_gene: TRBD1
v_gene: TRBV2
CDR3aa: ASSEPTGDEAF

j_gene: TRBJ1-1
abundance: many
d_gene: TRBD1
v_gene: TRBV18
CDR3aa: ASSFQTGDTEAF

j_gene: TRBJ2-7
abundance: .
d_gene: TRBD2
v_gene: TRBV11-2
CDR3aa: ASSYGTSGYYEQY

j_gene: TRBJ1-2
abundance: many
d_gene: .
v_gene: TRBV30
CDR3aa: AWSVLRGRGYT

j_gene: TRBJ1-2
abundance: many
d_gene: .
v_gene: TRBV28
CDR3aa: ASRTDRGWRYT

j_gene: TRBJ1-5
abundance: few
d_gene: TRBD1
v_gene: TRBV19
CDR3aa: ASSSRTGHQPQH

j_gene: TRBJ2-5
abundance: many
d_gene: TRBD2
v_gene: TRBV9
CDR3aa: ASSVGLAAQETQY

j_gene: TRBJ2-1
abundance: .
d_gene: .
v_gene: TRBV7-2
CDR3aa: ASSQDVSSPDEQF

j_gene: TRBJ2-3
abundance: .
d_gene: .
v_gene: TRBV10-3
CDR3aa: AISESTAPSTDTQY

j_gene: TRBJ2-3
abundance: many
d_gene: TRBD1
v_gene: TRBV28
CDR3aa: ASLGGQGLRDTQY

j_gene: TRBJ2-2
abundance: many
d_gene: TRBD2
v_gene: TRBV7-2
CDR3aa: ASSPLAGEYTGELF

j_gene: TRBJ2-7
abundance: many
d_gene: .
v_gene: TRBV24-1
CDR3aa: ATSDRDIYEQY

j_gene: TRBJ1-5
abundance: .
d_gene: .
v_gene: TRBV27
CDR3aa: ASSWTEDQPQH

j_gene: TRBJ2-7
abundance: many
d_gene: .
v_gene: TRBV19
CDR3aa: ASRPTDLPPYEQY

j_gene: TRBJ1-1
abundance: many
d_gene: .
v_gene: TRBV10-1
CDR3aa: ATRPQGSTEAF

j_gene: TRBJ1-1
abundance: many
d_gene: .
v_gene: TRBV5-1
CDR3aa: ASSLGQTSGTEAF

j_gene: TRBJ1-5
abundance: many
d_gene: TRBD1
v_gene: TRBV2
CDR3aa: ASSYKTGGGQPQH

j_gene: TRBJ1-1
abundance: many
d_gene: .
v_gene: TRBV7-2
CDR3aa: ASSLEGLPTTEAF

j_gene: TRBJ2-7
abundance: many
d_gene: .
v_gene: TRBV28
CDR3aa: ASREFNEQY

j_gene: TRBJ1-3
abundance: many
d_gene: .
v_gene: TRBV7-9
CDR3aa: ASSLAGGSGNTIY

j_gene: TRBJ2-3
abundance: many
d_gene: .
v_gene: TRBV28
CDR3aa: ASRGDSASTDTQY

j_gene: TRBJ2-1
abundance: many
d_gene: .
v_gene: TRBV24-1
CDR3aa: ATGSGSSNEQF

j_gene: TRBJ1-2
abundance: many
d_gene: TRBD1
v_gene: TRBV5-1
CDR3aa: ASSLAGQGTNYGYT

j_gene: TRBJ1-3
abundance: .
d_gene: TRBD1
v_gene: TRBV19
CDR3aa: ASSVNRDSSGNTIY

j_gene: TRBJ2-3
abundance: .
d_gene: .
v_gene: TRBV3-1
CDR3aa: ASGAYVGVPDTQY

j_gene: TRBJ2-1
abundance: .
d_gene: .
v_gene: TRBV29-1
CDR3aa: SVEKGNRDKF

j_gene: TRBJ2-5
abundance: many
d_gene: .
v_gene: TRBV27
CDR3aa: ASSMGRQETQY

j_gene: TRBJ1-6
abundance: many
d_gene: TRBD1
v_gene: TRBV7-2
CDR3aa: ASSPQGSSYNSPLH